The 15 T cell receptor beta chains in this list originate from one sample, sequenced in a study of beta chain features in type 1 diabetes. Broader study findings: Shortening that was moderate but significant affected the TCRB CDR3s of Type 1 diabetes patients in all four CD4+ subsets.

The whole isolated RNA underwent reverse transcription, so sequencing captured expressed TCRB transcripts. Sequencing was performed with immunoSEQ multiplex PCR; in TCRdb, only in-frame clones are kept and a portion is missing. The repertoire holds 550,000 to 850,000 clones, with around an eighth as singletons. For these receptors, no antigen is known. Source material: naive CD4+ T cells from blood. The receptor source for this set is a young man with type 1 diabetes.

V gene TRBV6-1 combines with J gene TRBJ2-7, with TRBD1 identical over 8 bases. Unmatched junction bases numbered 7, after V lost 5 bases and J lost 4 bases. The germline V gene has CDR1 MNHNS and CDR2 SASEGT. The CDR3 sequence is 14 residues long. In DNA form, the CDR3 reads TGTGCCAGCAGTACTGGACAGGGCCCTTACGAGCAGTACTTC. Residues: CASSTGQGPYEQYF.

The genes are TRBV7-2 and TRBJ1-2; D remains unclear. The CDR3 is made up of 16 amino acids. CDR1 and CDR2 (germline): SGHTA, FQGNSA. The CDR3 spells CATLLGRSPLYYGYTF. In nucleotides, the CDR3 is TGTGCTACCCTACTCGGGAGGTCTCCCCTCTACTATGGCTACACCTTC.

The chain employs TRBV9 and TRBJ2-3; no firm D call. The CDR3 spans 15 residues. From germline, CDR1 is SGDLS and CDR2 YYNGEE. V lost 2 bases and J 0 bases, leaving 10 bases between the germline ends. DNA for the CDR3: TGTGCCAGCAGCGTTTTGAGTCAGAGCACAGATACGCAGTATTTT. Its translation: CASSVLSQSTDTQYF.

This clone showed up just a few times. The V gene is TRBV9, the J gene TRBJ2-1; possibly TRBD2 for D (5 bases). Germline V gene lookup returns CDR1 SGDLS and CDR2 YYNGEE. The germline V and J ends were trimmed by 1 base and 7 bases, with 9 bases remaining between them. This CDR3 is built from 13 residues. The DNA for the CDR3 is TGTGCCAGCAGCGTAACCCGGGAAAATGAGCAGTTCTTC. This encodes CASSVTRENEQFF.

This chain links TRBV5-6 with TRBJ2-5; 8 positions agree with TRBD1. Trimming took 4 bases from V and 5 from J; bases not matched to a gene: 7. CDR1 and CDR2 from the germline V gene are SGHDT and YYEEEE. This CDR3 comprises 14 residues. This CDR3 reads CASSRTGQRETQYF. As DNA, the CDR3 is TGTGCCAGCAGCAGGACAGGGCAGAGGGAGACCCAGTACTTC.

V usage is TRBV4-1 and J usage is TRBJ1-6; no reliable D call. The V end lost 0 bases, the J end lost 2 bases, and 8 bases lay between the germline ends. This CDR3 is built from 16 residues. CDR1 and CDR2 (germline): MGHRA, YSYEKL. This chain's CDR3 is CASSQDPGAYNSPLHF. CDR3 in DNA: TGCGCCAGCAGCCAAGATCCAGGAGCCTATAATTCACCCCTCCACTTT.

In its sample, this clone was seen a few times. The J gene is TRBJ2-7, the V gene TRBV5-4; TRBD1 might be the D (6 bases). V was shortened by 4 bases and J by 3 bases, with 17 bases between the two germline ends. This CDR3 has 15 amino acids. Germline-derived CDR1 and CDR2 are SGHNT and YYREEE (reference sequence). For the CDR3, the DNA is TGTGCCAGCAGCCTCGGCGGGCAGGGGAACTACGAGCAGTACTTC. The encoded protein is CASSLGGQGNYEQYF.

V gene TRBV7-6 combines with J gene TRBJ1-5, with a tentative D call TRBD1 (5 bases). The ends were cut back, 1 base at V and 1 base at J, with 8 bases in the middle. This CDR3 has 15 residues. Per germline, CDR1 SGHVS and CDR2 FNYEAQ. CDR3 coding DNA: TGTGCCAGCAGCTTAGTCCCAGGGAGCAATCAGCCCCAGCATTTT. Protein product: CASSLVPGSNQPQHF.

The chain recombines TRBV18 with TRBJ2-7; TRBD2 might be the D (5 bases). CDR3 length equals 15 residues. V lost 6 bases to trimming and J lost 6 bases, with 21 bases between them. Per the germline V gene, CDR1 is KGHSH and CDR2 is LQKENI. The CDR3 bases are TGTGCCAGCTCCGATTTCCGGGCGGGCGAAAGCGAGCAGTACTTC. It is translated as CASSDFRAGESEQYF.

This clone was detected a few times. This chain uses TRBV30 with TRBJ1-2, with 9 bases matching TRBD1. CDR1 is GTSNPN and CDR2 is SVGIG in the germline V gene (reference sequence). After removal of 4 bases from V and 4 bases from J, the junction contained 16 bases not matched to a gene. This CDR3 comprises 17 residues. CDR3 loop: CAWKGPGGQGTVYGYTF. CDR3 sequence (DNA): TGTGCCTGGAAAGGCCCTGGGGGACAGGGTACGGTCTATGGCTACACCTTC.

Concerning this clone itself: The junction departs from the called germline gene at one end, perhaps through a read error. The chain uses TRBV6-5 and TRBJ2-7; D unclear. Germline CDR1 is MNHEY and CDR2 is SVGAGI. This CDR3 is built from 13 residues. CDR3 amino acids: CASSEDISDRSVF. DNA of the CDR3: TGTGCCAGCAGTGAAGACATCTCGGACCGAAGCGTCTTC.

The J gene is TRBJ2-1, the V gene TRBV4-1, with 7 nucleotides matching TRBD1. V gave up 6 bases and J gave up 6 bases; unmatched junction bases: 11. This CDR3 has 15 amino acids. Germline CDR1 is MGHRA and CDR2 is YSYEKL. CDR3 protein: CASRPPGQRSNEQFF. As DNA, the CDR3 is TGCGCCAGCAGGCCTCCGGGACAGCGAAGCAATGAGCAGTTCTTC.

The chain combines TRBV29-1 with TRBJ2-3; D unclear. Looked up from germline, CDR1 is SQVTM and CDR2 is ANQGSEA. This CDR3 contains 14 residues. The V end lost 5 bases, the J end lost 0 bases, and 12 bases lay between the germline ends. This CDR3 reads CSVPFGGSTDTQYF. For the CDR3, the DNA is TGCAGCGTTCCTTTCGGCGGTAGCACAGATACGCAGTATTTT.

This clone was seen a few times. The chain links TRBV5-1 to TRBJ1-6; D perhaps matches TRBD1 (6 bases). There are 14 residues in the CDR3. The V end was cut by 0 bases, the J end by 8 bases, with 9 bases between. Germline CDR1 is SGHRS and CDR2 is YFSETQ. CDR3 region: CASSLVGADSPLHF. The DNA for the CDR3 is TGCGCCAGCAGCTTGGTGGGGGCGGATTCACCCCTCCACTTT.

V and J are TRBV5-1 and TRBJ1-2; D gene ambiguous. Germline V CDR1 and CDR2: SGHRS, YFSETQ. The CDR3 is 15 amino acids. The V end lost 1 base, the J end lost 4 bases, and 14 bases lay between the germline ends. The CDR3 spells CASSLMESVGYGYTF. For the CDR3, the DNA is TGCGCCAGCAGCTTGATGGAGAGCGTCGGCTATGGCTACACCTTC.